These T cell receptor beta chains were read from a single sample in a study of blood T cell repertoires in COVID-19. The protocol was immunoSEQ multiplex PCR, while the TCRdb copy is restricted to in-frame clones and leaves out a portion. The profile shows under 200,000 clones, around 83% of them singletons. The sample was peripheral blood. The receptors were sampled from a human donor in a cohort sampled during active COVID-19. The CDR3 runs from the conserved cysteine through the conserved F or W. The D gene is left open where the match is weak. A clone size is listed for some rows: how often the clone was seen (once, few, many), or a class if it is expanded.

CDR3: CSVRWVWTATDTQYF; DNA: TGCAGCGTTCGATGGGTCTGGACAGCCACAGATACGCAGTATTTT; V: TRBV29-1; D: .; size: .; J: TRBJ2-3
CDR3: CASSPLAVTGELFF; DNA: TGTGCCAGCAGCCCTCTAGCGGTCACCGGGGAGCTGTTTTTT; V: TRBV7-2; D: TRBD2; size: once; J: TRBJ2-2
CDR3: CATSETGRRQETQYF; DNA: TGTGCCACCAGTGAGACGGGGAGGCGCCAAGAGACCCAGTACTTC; V: TRBV24-1; D: .; size: .; J: TRBJ2-5
CDR3: CASSLHSGSGDEQYF; DNA: TGTGCCAGCAGCTTACATAGCGGGAGTGGCGACGAGCAGTACTTC; V: TRBV7-3; D: TRBD2; size: .; J: TRBJ2-7
CDR3: CASSLGTSGKGYNEQFF; DNA: TGTGCCAGCAGCCTTGGGACTAGCGGGAAAGGATACAATGAGCAGTTCTTC; V: TRBV3-1/TRBV3-2; D: TRBD2; size: once; J: TRBJ2-1
CDR3: CASSPLRTDRGTDTQYF; DNA: TGTGCCAGCTCACCACTGAGGACGGACAGGGGGACAGATACGCAGTATTTT; V: TRBV18; D: TRBD1; size: once; J: TRBJ2-3
CDR3: CASSRVGAYNEQFF; DNA: TGTGCCAGCAGCAGAGTGGGAGCCTACAATGAGCAGTTCTTC; V: TRBV9; D: .; size: .; J: TRBJ2-1
CDR3: CASSRQTGVGETQYF; DNA: TGTGCCAGCTCACGACAGACAGGGGTAGGGGAGACCCAGTACTTC; V: TRBV18; D: TRBD1; size: .; J: TRBJ2-5
CDR3: CASSRSAGVTEAFF; DNA: TGTGCCAGCAGCCGCAGCGCGGGGGTCACTGAAGCTTTCTTT; V: TRBV6-2/TRBV6-3; D: .; size: .; J: TRBJ1-1
CDR3: CASSLGQGNTDTQYF; DNA: TGTGCCAGCAGCTTAGGTCAGGGAAACACAGATACGCAGTATTTT; V: TRBV7-9; D: .; size: few; J: TRBJ2-3
CDR3: CASSLDLVYEQYF; DNA: TGTGCCAGCAGCTTAGATCTCGTTTACGAGCAGTACTTC; V: TRBV11-2; D: .; size: few; J: TRBJ2-7
CDR3: CASSQQDRTSGANVLTF; DNA: TGCGCCAGCAGCCAACAGGACAGGACCTCTGGGGCCAACGTCCTGACTTTC; V: TRBV4-1; D: TRBD1; size: once; J: TRBJ2-6
CDR3: CASSSPAGGPDTQYF; DNA: TGTGCCAGCAGTTCCCCAGCGGGAGGGCCAGATACGCAGTATTTT; V: TRBV6-2/TRBV6-3; D: TRBD2; size: once; J: TRBJ2-3
CDR3: CASSLRGDGTDTQYF; DNA: TGTGCCAGCAGCCTCCGGGGAGACGGCACAGATACGCAGTATTTT; V: TRBV7-8; D: .; size: .; J: TRBJ2-3
CDR3: CASSLIGNLGPEDGYTF; DNA: TGTGCCAGCAGTTTAATAGGTAACCTCGGGCCGGAGGATGGCTACACCTTC; V: TRBV27; D: .; size: .; J: TRBJ1-2
CDR3: CASRGVTSGNSGANVLTF; DNA: TGTGCCAGCAGGGGGGTCACTAGCGGGAACTCTGGGGCCAACGTCCTGACTTTC; V: TRBV3-1/TRBV3-2; D: TRBD2; size: .; J: TRBJ2-6
CDR3: CASRDAGTEAFF; DNA: TGCGCCAGCAGGGACGCCGGGACAGAAGCTTTCTTT; V: TRBV10-2; D: .; size: .; J: TRBJ1-1
CDR3: CASSLPARRGGAGVF; DNA: TGTGCCAGCAGCCTACCCGCTAGGCGGGGGGGGGCCGGGGTCTTC; V: TRBV6-6; D: TRBD2; size: .; J: TRBJ2-1
CDR3: CASSSDRGLGNTIYF; DNA: TGCGCCAGCAGCTCAGACAGGGGACTTGGAAACACCATATATTTT; V: TRBV5-1; D: TRBD1; size: .; J: TRBJ1-3
CDR3: CATSGDRGSYEQYF; DNA: TGTGCCACCAGCGGAGACAGGGGGTCCTACGAGCAGTACTTC; V: TRBV15; D: TRBD1; size: .; J: TRBJ2-7